This T cell receptor (beta chain) was recorded in a study of OX40 agonist ivuxolimab in advanced cancers. As for the study in general: Under the entry rules, prior anti-PD-1, anti-PD-L1 or anti-CTLA-4 therapy was allowed, and roughly 41% had some.

Using immunoSEQ multiplex PCR, the repertoire was profiled, and TCRdb retains in-frame clones only, with some absent. The data hold about 61,000 clones, with more than 85% observed a single time. Per the germline V gene, CDR1 is SGHKS and CDR2 is YYEKEE (reference sequence). V shed 6 bases, J shed 0 bases, and the junction held 5 bases outside the gene matches. The CDR3 sequence is 14 residues long. V and J are TRBV5-5 and TRBJ1-2; 7 positions match TRBD1. The sample here was CD4+ or CD8+ T cells sorted from blood, taken in a trial of the OX40 agonist ivuxolimab. The TCR was taken from an adult with an advanced solid tumor such as melanoma, head and neck, liver or kidney cancer. The CDR3 loop is CASTRQGSNYGYTF. CDR3 DNA sequence: TGTGCCAGCACCCGACAGGGCTCTAACTATGGCTACACCTTC. Full variable domain (missing parts from reference TRBV5-5 and TRBJ1-2): DAGVTQSPTHLIKTRGQQVTLRCSPISGHKSVSWYQQVLGQGPQFIFQYYEKEERGRGNFPDRFSARQFPNYSSELNVNALLLGDSALYLCASTRQGSNYGYTFGSGTRLTVV.